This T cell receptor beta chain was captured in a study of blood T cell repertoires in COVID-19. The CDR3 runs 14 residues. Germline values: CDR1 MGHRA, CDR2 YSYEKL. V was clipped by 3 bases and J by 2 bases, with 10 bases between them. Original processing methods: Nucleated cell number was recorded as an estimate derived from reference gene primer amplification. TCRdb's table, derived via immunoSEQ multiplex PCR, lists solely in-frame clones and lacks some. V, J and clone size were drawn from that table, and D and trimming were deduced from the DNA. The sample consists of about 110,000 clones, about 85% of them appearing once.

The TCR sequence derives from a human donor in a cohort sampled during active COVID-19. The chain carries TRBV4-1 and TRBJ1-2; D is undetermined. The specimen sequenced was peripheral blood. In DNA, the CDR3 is TGCGCCAGCAGCCATGAGCGCGGAAACTATGGCTACACCTTC. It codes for CASSHERGNYGYTF.